This T cell receptor (beta chain) was profiled in a study of T cells after yellow fever vaccination. Study as a whole: Those fractions that held only low numbers of cells were prepared using the SMART-Seq v4 Ultra Low Input RNA kit.

Making TCR cDNA involved 5'RACE template switching, which added UMIs and a universal primer site. In TCRdb, the 5' RACE reads were re-called with MiXCR into one record per CDR3 protein. The data show about 300,000 distinct CDR3 sequences, roughly 9% seen once. CDR1 and CDR2 from the germline V gene are SGHTA and FQGNSA. The CDR3 length is 15 residues. Trimming removed 5 bases at V and 1 base at J, with 14 bases between. The chain uses TRBV7-2 and TRBJ2-5; unclear D gene. The material was CD4+ T cells sorted from PBMCs, obtained 5 days after the yellow fever booster vaccination. The source is a man aged 18 to 29 who received the YFV17D yellow fever vaccine. CDR3 sequence: CASSAGLGSQETQYF. CDR3 DNA sequence: TGTGCCAGCAGCGCCGGCCTAGGTAGCCAAGAGACCCAGTACTTC.